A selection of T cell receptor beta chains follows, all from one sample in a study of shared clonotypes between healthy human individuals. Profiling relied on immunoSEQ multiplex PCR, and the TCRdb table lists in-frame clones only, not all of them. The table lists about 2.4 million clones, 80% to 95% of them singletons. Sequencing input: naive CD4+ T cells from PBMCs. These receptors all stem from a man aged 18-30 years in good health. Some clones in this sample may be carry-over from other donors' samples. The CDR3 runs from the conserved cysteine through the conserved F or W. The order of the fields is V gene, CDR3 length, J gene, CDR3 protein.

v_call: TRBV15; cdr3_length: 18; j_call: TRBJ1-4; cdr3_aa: CATSRDIPEGRLNEKLFF
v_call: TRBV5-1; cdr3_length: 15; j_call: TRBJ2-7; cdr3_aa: CASSLWIQKHYEQYF
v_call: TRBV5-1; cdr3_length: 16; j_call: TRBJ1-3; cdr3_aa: CASSLSLTDRPNTIYF
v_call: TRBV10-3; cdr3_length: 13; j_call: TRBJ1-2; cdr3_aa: CAIRPTGGLGYTF
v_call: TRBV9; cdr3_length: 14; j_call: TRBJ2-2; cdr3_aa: CASSGRGPTGELFF
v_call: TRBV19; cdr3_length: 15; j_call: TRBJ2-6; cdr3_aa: CASSIGGSGANVLTF
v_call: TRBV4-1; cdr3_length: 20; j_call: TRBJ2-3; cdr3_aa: CASSQAALAGAGTSTDTQYF
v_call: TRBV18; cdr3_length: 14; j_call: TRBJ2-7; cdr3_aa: CASSPTDRDNEQYF
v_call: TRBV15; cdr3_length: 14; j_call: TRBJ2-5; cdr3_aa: CATSARVRQETQYF
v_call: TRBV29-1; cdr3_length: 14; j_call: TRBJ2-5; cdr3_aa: CSVDGGEGRETQYF
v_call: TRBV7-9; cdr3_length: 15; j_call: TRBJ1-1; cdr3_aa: CASSPRAHETTEAFF
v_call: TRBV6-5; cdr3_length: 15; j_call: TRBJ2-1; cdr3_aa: CASSIKRGSYNEQFF
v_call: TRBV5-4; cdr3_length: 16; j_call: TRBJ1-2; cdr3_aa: CASRLLNSRKIYGYTF
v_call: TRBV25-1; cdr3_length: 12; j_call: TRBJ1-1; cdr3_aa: CASSGRFTEAFF
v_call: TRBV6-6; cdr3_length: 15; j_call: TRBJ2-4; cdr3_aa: CASSYSNRVGDIQYF
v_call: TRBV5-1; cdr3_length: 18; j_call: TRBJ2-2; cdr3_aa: CASSTRDRGNANTGELFF
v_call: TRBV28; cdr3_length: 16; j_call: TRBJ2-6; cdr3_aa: CASMGHLISGANVLTF
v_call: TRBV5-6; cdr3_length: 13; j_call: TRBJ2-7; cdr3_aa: CASSLYSYYEQYF
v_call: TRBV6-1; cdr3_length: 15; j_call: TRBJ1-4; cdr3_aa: CASSGSSGGNEKLFF
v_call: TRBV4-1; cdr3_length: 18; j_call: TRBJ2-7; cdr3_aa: CASSQDPGTSGRRNEQYF
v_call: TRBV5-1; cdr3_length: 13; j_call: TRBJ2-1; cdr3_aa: CASSLGGLEVQFF
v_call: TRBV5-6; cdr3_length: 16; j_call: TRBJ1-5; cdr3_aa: CASSINGGSGNQPQHF
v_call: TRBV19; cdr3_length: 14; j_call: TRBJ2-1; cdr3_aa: CASGRPGTVYEQFF
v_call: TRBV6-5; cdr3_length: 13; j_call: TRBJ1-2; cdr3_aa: CASRTGGNYGYTF
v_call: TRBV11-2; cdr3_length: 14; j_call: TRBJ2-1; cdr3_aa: CASSQPRGVREQFF
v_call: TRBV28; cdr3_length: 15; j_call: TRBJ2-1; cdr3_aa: CASRAGYPHYNEQFF
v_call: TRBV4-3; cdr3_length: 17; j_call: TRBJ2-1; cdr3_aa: CASSQRHTGASYNEQFF
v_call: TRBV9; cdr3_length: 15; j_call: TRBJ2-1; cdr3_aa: CASSVGVSSYNEQFF
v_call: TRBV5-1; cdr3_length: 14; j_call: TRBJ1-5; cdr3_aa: CASSLGAGIEPQHF
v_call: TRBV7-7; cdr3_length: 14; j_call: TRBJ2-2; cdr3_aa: CASSGRGDTGELFF
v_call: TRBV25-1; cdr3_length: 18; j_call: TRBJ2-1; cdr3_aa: CARQYQGRAGGISNEQFF
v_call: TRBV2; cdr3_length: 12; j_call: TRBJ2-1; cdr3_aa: CASSTSGNEQFF
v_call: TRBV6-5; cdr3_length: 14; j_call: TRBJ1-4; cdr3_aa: CASSGQATNEKLFF
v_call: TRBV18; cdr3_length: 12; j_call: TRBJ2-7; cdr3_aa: CASSPAAYEQYF
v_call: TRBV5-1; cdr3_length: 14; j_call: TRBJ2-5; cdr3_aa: CASSVLPQQETQYF
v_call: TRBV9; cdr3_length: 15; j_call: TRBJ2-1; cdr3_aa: CASSVEFSSYNEQFF
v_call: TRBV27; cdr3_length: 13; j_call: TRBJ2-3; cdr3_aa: CASSLQGFDTQYF
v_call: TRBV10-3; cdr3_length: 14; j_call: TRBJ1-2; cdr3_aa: CAISGTGANYGYTF
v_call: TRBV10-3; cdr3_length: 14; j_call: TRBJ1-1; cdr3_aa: CAISTAGGITEAFF
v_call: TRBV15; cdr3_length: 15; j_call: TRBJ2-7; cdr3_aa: CATSRASGGGPEQYF
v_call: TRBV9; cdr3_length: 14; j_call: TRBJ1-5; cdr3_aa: CASSRTGNNQPQHF
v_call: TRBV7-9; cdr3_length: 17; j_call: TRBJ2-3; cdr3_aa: CASSLAPGRGNSDTQYF
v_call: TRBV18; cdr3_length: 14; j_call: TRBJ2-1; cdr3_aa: CASSRDRGTNEQFF
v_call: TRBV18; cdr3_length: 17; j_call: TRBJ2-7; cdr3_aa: CASSPRGTSGSTHEQYF
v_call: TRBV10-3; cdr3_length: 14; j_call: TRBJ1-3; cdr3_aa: CAISDSSNGNTIYF
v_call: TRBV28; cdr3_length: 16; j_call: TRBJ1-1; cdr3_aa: CASRTSTEKGGSGAFF
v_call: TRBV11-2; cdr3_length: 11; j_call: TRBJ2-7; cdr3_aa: CASSLALEQYF
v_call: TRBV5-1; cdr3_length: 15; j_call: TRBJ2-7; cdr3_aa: CASSLSGGLRYEQYF
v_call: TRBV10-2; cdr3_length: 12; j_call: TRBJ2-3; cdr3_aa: CASRAGGDTQYF